Here is one T cell receptor beta chain with its context. Antigen specificity is unknown. The naive CD8 fraction comprised CD45RO-negative cells positively selected for CCR7 and excluded terminally differentiated effector memory CD45RA+ cells. The sample belongs to a study of shared clonotypes between healthy human individuals. Study findings and constraints: Across a handful of donors, naive CD4 shared roughly 5.2%, naive CD8 more than 3%, memory CD4 more than 2%, memory CD8 roughly 0.37%.

The CDR3 is 18 amino acids. Libraries were prepared by immunoSEQ multiplex PCR; TCRdb keeps only in-frame clonotypes and omits some of them. The sample yields about 2.1 million clones, about 93% seen once. The chain is built from TRBV21-1 and TRBJ2-2; no DNA check was done on the table's D call, TRBD1. TRBV21-1 is flagged as a pseudogene. Sequenced input: naive CD8+ T cells from PBMCs. The receptor was isolated from a young man in good health. Some clones in this sample may be carry-over from other donors' samples. The CDR3 coding sequence is TGTGCCAGCAGCAAACGTAGGGAAACAGGGGGGAACACCGGGGAGCTGTTTTTT. As protein: CASSKRRETGGNTGELFF.